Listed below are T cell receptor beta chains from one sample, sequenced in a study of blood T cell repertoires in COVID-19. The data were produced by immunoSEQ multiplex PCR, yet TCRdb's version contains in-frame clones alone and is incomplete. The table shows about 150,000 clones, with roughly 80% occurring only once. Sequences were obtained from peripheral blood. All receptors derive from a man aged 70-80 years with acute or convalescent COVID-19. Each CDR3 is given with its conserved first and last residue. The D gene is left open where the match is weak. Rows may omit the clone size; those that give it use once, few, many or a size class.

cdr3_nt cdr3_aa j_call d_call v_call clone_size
TGTGCCAGCGAGGGTCTTTCCTACAATGAGCAGTTCTTC CASEGLSYNEQFF TRBJ2-1 - TRBV19 -
TGTGCCAGCAGTGAATCCCGGGGCTCCTACAATGAGCAGTTCTTC CASSESRGSYNEQFF TRBJ2-1 - TRBV6-1 -
TGCGCCAGCAGCTGGAGGGAAAGGACTGAAGCTTTCTTT CASSWRERTEAFF TRBJ1-1 - TRBV4-1 -
TGTGCCAGCTCACCTCAACAGGGTAGGACCTACAATGAGCAGTTCTTC CASSPQQGRTYNEQFF TRBJ2-1 - TRBV18 -
TGTGCCAGCAGCTTTAATGAAAACATTCAGTACTTC CASSFNENIQYF TRBJ2-4 - TRBV7-9 -
TGTGCCAGCTCACGGGCGGAGGGGGGGAGACTCTCACCCCTCCACTTT CASSRAEGGRLSPLHF TRBJ1-6 - TRBV18 -
TGTGCCAGCAGTGAAGACAATAACTATGGCTACACCTTC CASSEDNNYGYTF TRBJ1-2 - TRBV6-1 few
TGCGCCAGCAGCGAACAGGCAGTCTCTGGAAACACCATATATTTT CASSEQAVSGNTIYF TRBJ1-3 - TRBV5-1 -
TGTGCCAGCCTTTACGGCGGGGGTCATCACACCGGGGAGCTGTTTTTT CASLYGGGHHTGELFF TRBJ2-2 TRBD2 TRBV11-2 -
TGTGCCATCAGTGGGGACACCCGTGGGGAAGCTTTCTTT CAISGDTRGEAFF TRBJ1-1 - TRBV10-3 -
TGTGCCAGCAGCTCCTCCTCTTATGCTAGCGGCCCCCCGGATACGCAGTATTTT CASSSSSYASGPPDTQYF TRBJ2-3 TRBD2 TRBV5-4 -
TGTGCCAGCAGCGTAGAACTAGCCAGCGGCGAGCAGTACTTC CASSVELASGEQYF TRBJ2-7 - TRBV9 few
TGTGCCAGCAGTGAAACGGGTTTGGGGGCGGATTTCGGACAGCCCCAGCATTTT CASSETGLGADFGQPQHF TRBJ1-5 - TRBV6-1 -
TGTGCCAGCAGCTTAGCCCAAACCGGGACAGGGGCCAATGAGCAGTTCTTC CASSLAQTGTGANEQFF TRBJ2-1 TRBD1 TRBV11-1 once
TGTGCCAGCAGCGGTTACAGGGGCCTTAGCACAGATACGCAGTATTTT CASSGYRGLSTDTQYF TRBJ2-3 TRBD1 TRBV5-8 -
TGTGCCAGCAGCCCGAAGACAGGAAACAATGAGCAGTTCTTC CASSPKTGNNEQFF TRBJ2-1 - TRBV5-4 -
TGTGCCAGCAGTCGGGACAGGGATCTTGGGCAGCCCCAGCATTTT CASSRDRDLGQPQHF TRBJ1-5 TRBD1 TRBV6-5 -
TGCGCCAGCAGCCAAGCGGAACAGGGCTATCAGCCCCAGCATTTT CASSQAEQGYQPQHF TRBJ1-5 - TRBV4-1 -
TGTGCCAGTAATCTCAGGGCTAATTCACCCCTCCACTTT CASNLRANSPLHF TRBJ1-6 - TRBV19 -
TGTGCCTGCCGGGACAAGCTGGGCACTGAAGCTTTCTTT CACRDKLGTEAFF TRBJ1-1 - TRBV30 -
TGTGCCAGCAGGGGGACAGGGGGTTCACCCCTCCACTTT CASRGTGGSPLHF TRBJ1-6 TRBD1 TRBV6-5 -
TGCGCCAGCAGCTTACCCGGACAGTCGATATATTTT CASSLPGQSIYF TRBJ1-3 - TRBV5-1 -
TGTGCCAGCTCCACTGGGGCGGGGATCAACAATGAGCAGTTCTTC CASSTGAGINNEQFF TRBJ2-1 - TRBV18 -
TGTGCCAGCAGCTTGGTGCCAGGCAATCAGCCCCAGCATTTT CASSLVPGNQPQHF TRBJ1-5 - TRBV5-4 -
TGTGCCAGCAGCCCAATGGGGGGGGCCCACAATGAGCAGTTCTTC CASSPMGGAHNEQFF TRBJ2-1 - TRBV11-3 -
TGTGCCAGTAGTATCGGACTAGCGCTACATTACAATGAGCAGTTCTTC CASSIGLALHYNEQFF TRBJ2-1 TRBD2 TRBV19 few
TGTGCCAGCAGCCAGGAACAGGGGGCAGCGGAAAAACTGTTTTTT CASSQEQGAAEKLFF TRBJ1-4 TRBD1 TRBV3-1/TRBV3-2 -
TGTGCCAGCAGCCAGCCCTTTTCAGACTACAATGAGCAGTTCTTC CASSQPFSDYNEQFF TRBJ2-1 - TRBV3-1/TRBV3-2 -
TGTGCCAGCAGCCTGGGATATTCCCGGGGAGGTGGGCAGTTCTTC CASSLGYSRGGGQFF TRBJ2-1 - TRBV5-6 -
TGTGCCAGCACCCCATTGGCAGCAGGGGAACGGGAGCAGTTCTTC CASTPLAAGEREQFF TRBJ2-1 - TRBV28 -
TGTGCTAGTGGTCCGTCCACCGGGACACGGAACACTGAAGCTTTCTTT CASGPSTGTRNTEAFF TRBJ1-1 - TRBV12-5 -
TGCGCCAGCAGCCCCCCGGGACTAGTCGATTCCGGGGAGCTGTTTTTT CASSPPGLVDSGELFF TRBJ2-2 TRBD2 TRBV4-1 -
TGTGCCAGCTGGTCCGGGGGGGGAGAGACCCAGTACTTC CASWSGGGETQYF TRBJ2-5 TRBD2 TRBV12-3/TRBV12-4 -
TGCGCCAGCAGCTTGTCCGGGAGGGCCAGGTCGAGCTCCTACGAGCAGTACTTC CASSLSGRARSSSYEQYF TRBJ2-7 TRBD2 TRBV5-1 -
TGCGCCAGCAGCTTGGATTCGGGGCAAGAGACCCAGTACTTC CASSLDSGQETQYF TRBJ2-5 - TRBV5-1 -
TGTGCCAGCAGTTCCCCAGGTACGCCAACCTACGAGCAGTACTTC CASSSPGTPTYEQYF TRBJ2-7 - TRBV28 -
TGTGCCAGCACCGGGACAAATTCACCCCTCCACTTT CASTGTNSPLHF TRBJ1-6 - TRBV28 -
TGTGCCAGCAGTTACAGTAGCGGGAGTGGGGAGACCCAGTACTTC CASSYSSGSGETQYF TRBJ2-5 TRBD2 TRBV6-2/TRBV6-3 -
TGTGCCAGCCTCGAGTCCTACGAGCAGTACTTC CASLESYEQYF TRBJ2-7 - TRBV11-2 few
TGTGCCAGCAGCTTAGGGACACTGGGTGAAAAACTGTTTTTT CASSLGTLGEKLFF TRBJ1-4 - TRBV7-2 -
TGTGCCAGCTCCCCGATCAGCACCGGGGAGCTGTTTTTT CASSPISTGELFF TRBJ2-2 - TRBV18 -
TGTGCCAGCAGCCAAGGGGGAAATACGCAGTATTTT CASSQGGNTQYF TRBJ2-3 - TRBV7-3 -
TGTGCCAGCAAGGGACAGGGACGAAACACCATATATTTT CASKGQGRNTIYF TRBJ1-3 TRBD1 TRBV25-1 -
TGTGCCAGCAGTAGAACAGGGGGCTCGGAAGAGACCCAGTACTTC CASSRTGGSEETQYF TRBJ2-5 TRBD1 TRBV2 -
TGTGCCAGCAGTGGACAGGGCGCCGTCTATGAGCAGTTCTTC CASSGQGAVYEQFF TRBJ2-1 TRBD1 TRBV25-1 -
TGTGCCAGCAGTGGGCAACGACAAGAGACCCAGTACTTC CASSGQRQETQYF TRBJ2-5 - TRBV2 -
TGCGCCAGCAGCTCCGGGATTCATAATTCACCCCTCCACTTT CASSSGIHNSPLHF TRBJ1-6 - TRBV5-1 -
TGTGCCATCAGTGCAGGAAAGGGACAGGGGATGCACGAGCAGTACTTC CAISAGKGQGMHEQYF TRBJ2-7 TRBD1 TRBV10-3 -
TGTGCCAGCAGTTTCTCGGGGGGACCCTACGAGCAGTACTTC CASSFSGGPYEQYF TRBJ2-7 TRBD2 TRBV6-2/TRBV6-3 -
TGTGCCAGCAGTTTAGGTCGGGAGTATGAGCAGTTCTTC CASSLGREYEQFF TRBJ2-1 - TRBV12-3/TRBV12-4 -
TGTGCCAGCACCGCGGTGAACCAAGAGACCCAGTACTTC CASTAVNQETQYF TRBJ2-5 - TRBV28 -
TGTGCCAGCAGAAACAGGGGAGGCCAGCCCCAGCATTTT CASRNRGGQPQHF TRBJ1-5 TRBD1 TRBV2 -
TGTGCCAGCAGCTTAGCTAGCCGGAGCACAGATACGCAGTATTTT CASSLASRSTDTQYF TRBJ2-3 - TRBV7-2 -
TGTGCCAGTAGTATCCGGGGGGGAAACTATGGCTACACCTTC CASSIRGGNYGYTF TRBJ1-2 - TRBV19 -
TGTGCCAGCTGGGAGGCGGGAGCGACCTACGAGCAGTACTTC CASWEAGATYEQYF TRBJ2-7 TRBD2 TRBV6-5 once
TGTGCCAGCAGTTTATCATGGCCGCATAATTCACCCCTCCACTTT CASSLSWPHNSPLHF TRBJ1-6 - TRBV27 -
TGTGCCAGTAAGCGAGAGCCCTCCACAACCCAAAATGAGCAGTTCTTC CASKREPSTTQNEQFF TRBJ2-1 - TRBV19 few
TGTGCCAGTAGTACTCTAGCGGGAGACCTACATAGGTCCTACGAGCAGTACTTC CASSTLAGDLHRSYEQYF TRBJ2-7 TRBD2 TRBV19 -